Below, 3 T cell receptor beta chains from the same sample are listed, as sequenced in a study of blood T cell repertoires in COVID-19. Generated by immunoSEQ multiplex PCR, the TCRdb table keeps only in-frame clones and is missing some. Of 350,000 to 500,000 clones in the sample, 88% were seen once. Source material: PBMCs or T cells enriched from blood (not recorded which). Receptor source: a woman aged 18-30 years who had been exposed to COVID-19.

The J gene is TRBJ1-1, the V gene TRBV2, with a tentative D call TRBD1 (6 bases). Trimming removed 8 bases from V and 0 bases from J, with 13 bases in between. CDR3 size: 14 residues. The germline gives CDR1 SNHLY, CDR2 FYNNEI. The DNA of the CDR3 is TGTGCCAGCGATCACGGACAGCTGAACACTGAAGCTTTCTTT. Its translation is CASDHGQLNTEAFF.

This chain joins TRBV2 and TRBJ2-7; 8 nucleotides align to TRBD2. J lost 2 bases, V lost 7 bases, and 7 bases had no gene match. The CDR3 is made up of 14 amino acids. From germline, CDR1 is SNHLY and CDR2 FYNNEI. The CDR3 region has the DNA TGTGCCAGCACCACGACGGGGGGGCCCTACGAGCAGTACTTC. Its translation: CASTTTGGPYEQYF.

Written as DNA, the CDR3 is TGCAGCGTTGAAGATCAGCTGGCAGGCTACGAGCAGTACTTC. It translates to CSVEDQLAGYEQYF. The chain combines TRBV29-1 with TRBJ2-7; D gene uncertain. This CDR3 contains 14 residues. V was cut by 0 bases and J by 3 bases, with 12 bases left in between. Germline lookup yields CDR1 SQVTM and CDR2 ANQGSEA.